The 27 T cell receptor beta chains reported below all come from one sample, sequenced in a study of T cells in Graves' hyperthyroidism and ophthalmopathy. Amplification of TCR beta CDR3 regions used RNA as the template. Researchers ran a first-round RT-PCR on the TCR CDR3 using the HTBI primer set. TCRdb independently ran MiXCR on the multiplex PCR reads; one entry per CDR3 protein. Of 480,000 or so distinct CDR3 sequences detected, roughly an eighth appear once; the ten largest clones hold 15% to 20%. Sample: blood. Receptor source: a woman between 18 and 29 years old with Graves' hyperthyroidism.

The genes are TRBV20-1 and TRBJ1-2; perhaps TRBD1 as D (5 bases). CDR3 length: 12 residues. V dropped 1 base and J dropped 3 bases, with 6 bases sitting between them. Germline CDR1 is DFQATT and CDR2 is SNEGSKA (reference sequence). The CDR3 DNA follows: TGCAGTGCTAGAGTCAGGGACTATGGCTACACCTTC. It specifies CSARVRDYGYTF.

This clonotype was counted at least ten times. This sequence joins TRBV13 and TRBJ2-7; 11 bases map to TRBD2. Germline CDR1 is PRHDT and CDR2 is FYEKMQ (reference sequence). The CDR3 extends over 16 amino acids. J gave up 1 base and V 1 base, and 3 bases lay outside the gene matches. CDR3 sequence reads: CASSLALAGGSYEQYF. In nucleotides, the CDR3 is TGTGCCAGCAGCTTAGCCCTAGCGGGAGGTTCCTACGAGCAGTACTTC.

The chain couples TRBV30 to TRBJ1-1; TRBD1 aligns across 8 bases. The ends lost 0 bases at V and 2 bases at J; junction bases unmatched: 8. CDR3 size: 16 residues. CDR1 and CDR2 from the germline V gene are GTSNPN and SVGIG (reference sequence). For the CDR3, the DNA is TGTGCCTGGAGTGTACCGCGACAGGGGTTCAACACTGAAGCTTTCTTT. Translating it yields CAWSVPRQGFNTEAFF.

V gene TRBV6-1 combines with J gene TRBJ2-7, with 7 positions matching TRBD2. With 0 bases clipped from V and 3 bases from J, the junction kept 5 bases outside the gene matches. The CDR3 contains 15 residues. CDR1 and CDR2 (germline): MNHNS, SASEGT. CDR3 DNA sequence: TGTGCCAGCAGTGAAGCGGGGACTAACCTCTACGAGCAGTACTTC. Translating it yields CASSEAGTNLYEQYF.

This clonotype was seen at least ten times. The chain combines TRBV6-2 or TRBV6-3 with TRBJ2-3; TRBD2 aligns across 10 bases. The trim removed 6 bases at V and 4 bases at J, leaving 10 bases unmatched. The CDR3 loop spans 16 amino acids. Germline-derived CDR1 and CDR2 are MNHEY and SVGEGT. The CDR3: CASSNSGRALPDTQYF. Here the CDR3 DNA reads TGTGCCAGCAGCAACAGCGGGAGGGCCCTCCCAGATACGCAGTATTTT.

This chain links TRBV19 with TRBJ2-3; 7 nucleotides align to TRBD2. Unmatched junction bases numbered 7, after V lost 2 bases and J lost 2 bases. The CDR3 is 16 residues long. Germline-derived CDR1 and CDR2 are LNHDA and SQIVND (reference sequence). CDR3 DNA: TGTGCCAGTAGTATAATACGGGAGGCAGTCACAGATACGCAGTATTTT. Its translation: CASSIIREAVTDTQYF.

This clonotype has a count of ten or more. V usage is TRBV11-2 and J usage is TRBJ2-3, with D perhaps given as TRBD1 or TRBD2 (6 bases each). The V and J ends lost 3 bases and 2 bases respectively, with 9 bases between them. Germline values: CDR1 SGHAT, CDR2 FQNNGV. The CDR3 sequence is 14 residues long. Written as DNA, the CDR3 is TGTGCCAGCAGCTTCGGGGGCTTCACAGATACGCAGTATTTT. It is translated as CASSFGGFTDTQYF.

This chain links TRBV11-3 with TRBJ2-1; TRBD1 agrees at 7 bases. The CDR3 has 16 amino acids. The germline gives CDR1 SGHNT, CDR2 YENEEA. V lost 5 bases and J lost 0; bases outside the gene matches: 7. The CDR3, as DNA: TGTGCCAGCAGCGCCCGGGACAGAAGCTCCTACAATGAGCAGTTCTTC. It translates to CASSARDRSSYNEQFF.

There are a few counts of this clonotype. CDR3 protein: CASSQDGGLGNQPQHF. The CDR3 coding sequence is TGCGCCAGCAGCCAAGATGGGGGGTTGGGCAATCAGCCCCAGCATTTT. The rearrangement links TRBV4-1 to TRBJ1-5, with D possibly TRBD1 on 5 matching bases. The germline V gene encodes CDR1 MGHRA and CDR2 YSYEKL. This CDR3 has 16 amino acids. Trimming shortened V by 0 bases and J by 2 bases, and 11 bases separated the two germline ends.

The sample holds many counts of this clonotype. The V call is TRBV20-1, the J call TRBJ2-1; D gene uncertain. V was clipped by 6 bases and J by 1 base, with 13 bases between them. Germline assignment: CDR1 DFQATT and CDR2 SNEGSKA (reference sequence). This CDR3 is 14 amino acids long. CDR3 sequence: CSAAPSRSYNEQFF. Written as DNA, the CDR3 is TGCAGTGCAGCCCCGTCGCGGTCCTACAATGAGCAGTTCTTC.

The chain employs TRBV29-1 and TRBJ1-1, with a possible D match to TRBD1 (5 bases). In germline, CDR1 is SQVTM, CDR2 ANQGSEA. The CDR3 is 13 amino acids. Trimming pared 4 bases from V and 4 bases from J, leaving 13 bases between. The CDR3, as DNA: TGCAGCGTTGGAGAAAGGGACGGCACTGAAGCTTTCTTT. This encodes CSVGERDGTEAFF.

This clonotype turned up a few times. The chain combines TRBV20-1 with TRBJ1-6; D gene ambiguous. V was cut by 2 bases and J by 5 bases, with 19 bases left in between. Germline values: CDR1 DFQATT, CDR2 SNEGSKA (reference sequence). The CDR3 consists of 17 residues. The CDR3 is CSARPTGHPRNNSPLHF. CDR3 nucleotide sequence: TGCAGTGCTAGACCGACCGGCCATCCCCGTAATAATTCACCCCTCCACTTT.

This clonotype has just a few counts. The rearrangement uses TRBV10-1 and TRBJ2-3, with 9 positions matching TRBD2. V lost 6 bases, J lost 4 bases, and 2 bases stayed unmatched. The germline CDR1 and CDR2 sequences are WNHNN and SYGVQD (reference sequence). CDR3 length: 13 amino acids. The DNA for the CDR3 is TGCGCCAGCAGAGGGACTAGCCCAGATACGCAGTATTTT. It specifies CASRGTSPDTQYF.

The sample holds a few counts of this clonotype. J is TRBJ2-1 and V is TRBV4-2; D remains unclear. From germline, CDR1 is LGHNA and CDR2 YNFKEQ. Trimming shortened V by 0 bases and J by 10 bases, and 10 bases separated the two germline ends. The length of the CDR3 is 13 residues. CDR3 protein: CASSQDLLREQFF. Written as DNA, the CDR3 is TGTGCCAGCAGCCAAGATCTTCTAAGAGAGCAGTTCTTC.

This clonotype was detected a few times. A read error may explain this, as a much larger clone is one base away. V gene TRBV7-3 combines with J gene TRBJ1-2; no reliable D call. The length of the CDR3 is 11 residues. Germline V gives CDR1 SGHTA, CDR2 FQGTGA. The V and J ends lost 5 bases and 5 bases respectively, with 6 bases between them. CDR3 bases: TGTGCCAGCAGCGCCGGATATGGCTACACCTTC. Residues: CASSAGYGYTF.

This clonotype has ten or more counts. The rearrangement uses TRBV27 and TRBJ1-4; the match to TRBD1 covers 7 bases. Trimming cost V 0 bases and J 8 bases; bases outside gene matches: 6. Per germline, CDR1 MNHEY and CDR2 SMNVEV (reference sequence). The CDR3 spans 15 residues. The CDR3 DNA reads TGTGCCAGCAGTTTATCAGGGGGCGGGAAGGAAAAACTGTTTTTT. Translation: CASSLSGGGKEKLFF.

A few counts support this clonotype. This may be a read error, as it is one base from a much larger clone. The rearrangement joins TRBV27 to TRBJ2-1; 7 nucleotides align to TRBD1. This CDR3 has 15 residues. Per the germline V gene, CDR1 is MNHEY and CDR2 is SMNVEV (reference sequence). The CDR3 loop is CACSLVARGINEQFF. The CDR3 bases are TGTGCCTGCAGTTTAGTGGCCAGGGGGATCAATGAGCAGTTCTTC.

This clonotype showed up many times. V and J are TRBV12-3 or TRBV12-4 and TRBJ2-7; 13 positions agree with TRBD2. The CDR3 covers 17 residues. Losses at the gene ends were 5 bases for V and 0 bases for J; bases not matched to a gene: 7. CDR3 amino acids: CASSPGLAGEFSYEQYF. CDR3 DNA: TGTGCCAGCAGTCCCGGACTAGCGGGAGAGTTCTCCTACGAGCAGTACTTC.

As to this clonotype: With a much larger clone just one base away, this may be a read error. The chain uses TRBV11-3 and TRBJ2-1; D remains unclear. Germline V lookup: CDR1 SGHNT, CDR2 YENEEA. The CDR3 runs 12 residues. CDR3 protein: CASSQDSNEQLF. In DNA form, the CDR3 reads TGTGCCAGCAGCCAAGACTCAAATGAGCAGCTCTTC.

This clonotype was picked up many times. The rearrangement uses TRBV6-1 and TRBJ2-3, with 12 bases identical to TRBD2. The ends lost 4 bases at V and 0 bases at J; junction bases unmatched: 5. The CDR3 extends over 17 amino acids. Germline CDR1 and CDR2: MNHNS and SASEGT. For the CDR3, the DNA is TGTGCCAGCAGTGCCCGACTAGCGGGAGCTAGCACAGATACGCAGTATTTT. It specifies CASSARLAGASTDTQYF.

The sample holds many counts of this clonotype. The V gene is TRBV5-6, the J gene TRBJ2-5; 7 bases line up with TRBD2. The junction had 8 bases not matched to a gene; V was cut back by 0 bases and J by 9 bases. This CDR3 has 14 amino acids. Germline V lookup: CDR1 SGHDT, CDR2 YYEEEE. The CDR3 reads CASSLDVAGIPQYF. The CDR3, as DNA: TGTGCCAGCAGCTTGGACGTAGCGGGTATCCCCCAGTACTTC.

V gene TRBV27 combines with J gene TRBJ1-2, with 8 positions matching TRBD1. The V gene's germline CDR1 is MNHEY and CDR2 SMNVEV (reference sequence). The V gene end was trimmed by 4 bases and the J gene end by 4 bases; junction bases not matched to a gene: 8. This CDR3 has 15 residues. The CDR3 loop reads CASSSRQGAPYGYTF. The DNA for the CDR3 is TGTGCCAGCAGTTCCCGGCAGGGGGCGCCCTATGGCTACACCTTC.

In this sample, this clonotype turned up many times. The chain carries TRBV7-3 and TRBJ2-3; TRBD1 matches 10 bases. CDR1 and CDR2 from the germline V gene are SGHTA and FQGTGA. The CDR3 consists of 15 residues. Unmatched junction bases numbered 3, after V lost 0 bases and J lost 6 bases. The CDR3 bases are TGTGCCAGCAGCTTAACAGGACAGGGGGGCGATACGCAGTATTTT. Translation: CASSLTGQGGDTQYF.

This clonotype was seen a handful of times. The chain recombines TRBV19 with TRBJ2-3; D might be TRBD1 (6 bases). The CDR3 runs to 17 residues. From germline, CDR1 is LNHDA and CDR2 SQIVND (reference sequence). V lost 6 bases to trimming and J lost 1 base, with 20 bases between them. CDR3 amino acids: CASSRDRDTQGTDTQYF. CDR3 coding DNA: TGTGCCAGTAGCCGAGACCGGGACACGCAAGGCACAGATACGCAGTATTTT.

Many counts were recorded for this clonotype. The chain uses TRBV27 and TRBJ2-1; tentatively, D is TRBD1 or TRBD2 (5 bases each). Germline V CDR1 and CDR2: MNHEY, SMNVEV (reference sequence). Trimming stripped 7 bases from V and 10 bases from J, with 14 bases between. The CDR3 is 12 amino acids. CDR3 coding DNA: TGTGCCAGCACCCCCCGGGACGGGGAGCAGTTCTTC. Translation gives CASTPRDGEQFF.

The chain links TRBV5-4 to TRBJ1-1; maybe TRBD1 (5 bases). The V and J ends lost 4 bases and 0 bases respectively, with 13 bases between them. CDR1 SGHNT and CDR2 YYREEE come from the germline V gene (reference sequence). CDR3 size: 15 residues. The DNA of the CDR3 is TGTGCCAGCAGCCAAGCTGGGGCCATGAACACTGAAGCTTTCTTT. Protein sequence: CASSQAGAMNTEAFF.

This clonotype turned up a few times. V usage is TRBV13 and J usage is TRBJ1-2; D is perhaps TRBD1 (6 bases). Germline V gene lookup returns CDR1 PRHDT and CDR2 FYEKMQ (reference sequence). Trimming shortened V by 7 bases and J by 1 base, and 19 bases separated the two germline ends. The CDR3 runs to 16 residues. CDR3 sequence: CASIPPRGAINYGYTF. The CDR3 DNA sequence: TGTGCCAGCATCCCGCCCAGGGGCGCGATTAACTATGGCTACACCTTC.